One and the same sample provided the 18 T cell receptor beta chains below, sequenced in a study of patients and donors after allogeneic stem cell transplantation. MiXCR was run by TCRdb on the RT-PCR reads, yielding one entry per CDR3 protein. The repertoire consists of 25,000 or so distinct CDR3 sequences, with 8.1% occurring once and the leading ten covering approximately 48%. Input material: blood, either unsorted or a sorted T cell fraction (not recorded which). Every receptor here comes from a human donor who was either an allogeneic HSCT recipient or a stem cell or donor lymphocyte infusion donor (not recorded which). It is not recorded whose cells these are; they may come from a transplant donor.

J is TRBJ1-1 and V is TRBV28; D is unresolved. Germline V lookup: CDR1 MDHEN, CDR2 SYDVKM. The CDR3 runs 15 residues. The ends were cut back, 4 bases at V and 3 bases at J, with 15 bases in the middle. The CDR3 here is CASSSSPGRDTEAFF. CDR3 nucleotide sequence: TGTGCCAGCAGTTCCTCCCCAGGAAGGGACACTGAAGCTTTCTTT.

The count of this clonotype is one. This sequence may be a read error, since a much larger clone differs from it by one base. The chain joins TRBV18 to TRBJ2-7, with D perhaps given as TRBD1 or TRBD2 (5 bases each). CDR3 length: 13 amino acids. The V gene's germline CDR1 is KGHSH and CDR2 LQKENI. CDR3 DNA: TGTGCCTGCTCACCGGATACCGGGGACGTGCGGTACTTC. Amino acid sequence: CACSPDTGDVRYF.

The chain couples TRBV27 to TRBJ2-7, with 8 bases lining up with TRBD1. The CDR3 has 15 amino acids. Trimming cost V 5 bases and J 2 bases; bases outside gene matches: 8. Germline V gives CDR1 MNHEY, CDR2 SMNVEV (reference sequence). The CDR3, as DNA: TGTGCCAGCAGTCGCACGACAGGGGCCCCCTACGAGCAGTACTTC. Its protein is CASSRTTGAPYEQYF.

This clonotype was counted between two and nine times. CDR3 sequence: CASSAQGVRGEKLFF. The CDR3 DNA is TGTGCCAGCAGCGCCCAGGGGGTTAGGGGTGAAAAACTGTTTTTT. J is TRBJ1-4 and V is TRBV2, with TRBD1 matching 7 bases. The germline V gene has CDR1 SNHLY and CDR2 FYNNEI. The CDR3 is 15 amino acids. V lost 6 bases to trimming and J lost 7 bases; unmatched junction nucleotides: 11.

At least ten counts were recorded for this clonotype. The V and J genes are TRBV9 and TRBJ2-3; D is unresolved. This CDR3 region has 16 residues. Trimming took 6 bases from V and 2 from J, leaving 19 bases between them. Germline lookup yields CDR1 SGDLS and CDR2 YYNGEE. The CDR3, as DNA: TGTGCCAGCAAGCAGAGGTATGGCTTGCTCACAGATACGCAGTATTTT. It encodes CASKQRYGLLTDTQYF.

The chain couples TRBV12-3 or TRBV12-4 to TRBJ2-2; no clear D. V gave up 5 bases and J gave up 10 bases, with 17 bases separating them. The length of the CDR3 is 14 residues. The CDR3 spells CASSPPTGTQELFF. DNA for the CDR3: TGTGCCAGCAGTCCCCCCACCGGCACCCAGGAGCTGTTTTTT.

The chain uses TRBV6-5 and TRBJ2-6; D call uncertain. CDR1 MNHEY and CDR2 SVGAGI come from the germline V gene. Trimming pared 2 bases from V and 0 bases from J, leaving 8 bases between. The CDR3 covers 16 residues. This CDR3 reads CASSYNPSSGANVLTF. The CDR3 DNA reads as TGTGCCAGCAGTTACAACCCTAGCTCTGGGGCCAACGTCCTGACTTTC.

CDR3 DNA: TGTGCCAGCAGTTACTCGAGAGGACAGGGGGCAAACTACGAGCAGTACTTC. This codes for CASSYSRGQGANYEQYF. This sequence joins TRBV6-5 and TRBJ2-7, with 11 bases fitting TRBD1. Per the germline V gene, CDR1 is MNHEY and CDR2 is SVGAGI. With V trimmed by 0 bases and J by 3 bases, 7 bases remained unmatched. This CDR3 is built from 17 residues.

Only a few counts were recorded for this clonotype. The chain recombines TRBV29-1 with TRBJ1-1, with D maybe TRBD1 (6 bases). Germline CDR1 reads SQVTM; CDR2 reads ANQGSEA. V lost 6 bases to trimming and J lost 0 bases, with 17 bases between them. This CDR3 is built from 15 residues. The CDR3 DNA sequence: TGCAGCGTGGGGGGGGCAACGTCAATGAACACTGAAGCTTTCTTT. It is translated as CSVGGATSMNTEAFF.

This clonotype was recorded many times. V usage is TRBV21-1 and J usage is TRBJ1-5; TRBD1 is the table's D call and was not checked against the DNA. TRBV21-1 is deemed a pseudogene. The CDR3 contains 19 residues. CDR3 DNA: TGTGCCAGCAGCAAAAGAAGAGGGAGGGGGCGCCCTCGCGGTCAGCCCCAGCATTTT. Encoded protein: CASSKRRGRGRPRGQPQHF.

A few counts support this clonotype. The DNA of the CDR3 is TGTGCCAGCAGCTTCCCTCTCGGACGGAATCAAGAGACCCAGTACTTC. Protein sequence: CASSFPLGRNQETQYF. This chain uses TRBV7-9 with TRBJ2-5, with unresolved D. This CDR3 region has 16 residues. The V gene's germline CDR1 is SEHNR and CDR2 FQNEAQ (reference sequence). V was pared by 3 bases and J by 2 bases, with 16 bases between.

This clonotype has at least ten counts. This chain links TRBV20-1 with TRBJ2-1; TRBD2 agrees at 7 bases. With 5 bases clipped from V and 1 base from J, the junction kept 11 bases outside the gene matches. Germline V gene lookup returns CDR1 DFQATT and CDR2 SNEGSKA (reference sequence). CDR3 size: 16 residues. The CDR3 reads CSALHPAGPSYNEQFF. The DNA for the CDR3 is TGCAGTGCTCTCCACCCAGCGGGGCCGTCCTACAATGAGCAGTTCTTC.

In this sample, this clonotype turned up many times. The V gene is TRBV5-1, the J gene TRBJ2-7; 10 bases align to TRBD2. There are 17 residues in the CDR3. Trimming took 1 base from V and 0 from J; bases not matched to a gene: 7. Germline V gene data show CDR1 as SGHRS and CDR2 as YFSETQ. CDR3 amino acids: CASSLYLAGDNSYEQYF. DNA for the CDR3: TGCGCCAGCAGCTTGTACCTAGCGGGAGACAACTCCTACGAGCAGTACTTC.

This clonotype has only a few counts. The V and J genes are TRBV11-3 and TRBJ2-2; 7 nucleotides align to TRBD2. V lost 3 bases, J lost 7 bases, and 8 bases stayed unmatched. The CDR3 covers 15 residues. Germline loops: CDR1 SGHNT, CDR2 YENEEA. The CDR3 nucleotides read TGTGCCAGCAGCTTCACTAGCGCCGATGGCGGGGAGCTGTTTTTT. It codes for CASSFTSADGGELFF.

The chain recombines TRBV6-6 with TRBJ2-3; D remains ambiguous. The CDR3 loop spans 11 amino acids. V was trimmed by 7 bases and J by 6 bases, leaving 8 bases between them. Germline CDR1 and CDR2: MNHNY and SVGAGI (reference sequence). For the CDR3, the DNA is TGTGCCAGCATGGTGTATGATACGCAGTATTTT. This encodes CASMVYDTQYF.

This clonotype was found many times. The genes are TRBV15 and TRBJ1-1, with 7 bases identical to TRBD1. J was trimmed by 8 bases and V by 5 bases; bases with no gene match: 11. This CDR3 has 14 amino acids. Germline loops: CDR1 LNHNV, CDR2 YYDKDF (reference sequence). Here the CDR3 DNA reads TGTGCCACCAGCGGACGGGACAGTTCTCCCGAAGCTTTCTTT. Its translation is CATSGRDSSPEAFF.

The rearrangement joins TRBV5-1 to TRBJ2-1; D might be TRBD1 or TRBD2, each matching 6 bases. Trimming shortened V by 8 bases and J by 12 bases, and 18 bases separated the two germline ends. Germline values: CDR1 SGHRS, CDR2 YFSETQ. The CDR3 is 12 residues long. The CDR3 loop is CARSLDSGLQFF. The DNA of the CDR3 is TGCGCCAGGAGCCTGGACAGCGGGTTGCAGTTCTTC.

This clonotype has at least ten counts. The chain has TRBV3-1 and TRBJ2-2; 9 bases map to TRBD1. The CDR3 is 17 amino acids. The V segment lost 4 bases and the J segment 4 bases; nucleotides outside the gene matches: 10. CDR1 is LGHDT and CDR2 is YNNKEL in the germline V gene (reference sequence). The CDR3 bases are TGTGCCAGCAGCCCTCTACCACCGGGACAGGGCACCGGGGAGCTGTTTTTT. It is translated as CASSPLPPGQGTGELFF.